This T cell receptor beta chain came from a study of post-analysis software for immune sequencing data. Whole-study results and caveats: Multiple sclerosis patients showed significantly lower normalized Chao1 diversity than controls did. Roughly five TRBV segments occurring more often in patients than controls included TRBV5-6, TRBV5-1 and TRBV20-1.

Unique molecular identifiers had been added to the TCR beta cDNA libraries. Via MiXCR, TCRdb re-called the PCR reads, giving one row per CDR3 protein. Found here are about 760,000 distinct CDR3 sequences, about 27% of them singletons; the top ten hold 0.55% to 0.65%. On this clonotype: Its antigen remains unidentified. This CDR3 fails to terminate in the conserved phenylalanine or tryptophan, so it likely reflects a read error.

Trimming pared 4 bases from V and 9 bases from J, leaving 10 bases between. Germline CDR1 MNHEY, CDR2 SMNVEV (reference sequence). The CDR3 is 12 residues long. The sample comprised blood. This TCR derives from a girl under 18 with multiple sclerosis. V is TRBV27 and J is TRBJ2-1; weak D call: TRBD1 (5 bases). The CDR3 loop is CASSSGIGEQFL. The CDR3, as DNA: TGTGCCAGCAGTTCAGGGATTGGTGAGCAGTTCCTC.